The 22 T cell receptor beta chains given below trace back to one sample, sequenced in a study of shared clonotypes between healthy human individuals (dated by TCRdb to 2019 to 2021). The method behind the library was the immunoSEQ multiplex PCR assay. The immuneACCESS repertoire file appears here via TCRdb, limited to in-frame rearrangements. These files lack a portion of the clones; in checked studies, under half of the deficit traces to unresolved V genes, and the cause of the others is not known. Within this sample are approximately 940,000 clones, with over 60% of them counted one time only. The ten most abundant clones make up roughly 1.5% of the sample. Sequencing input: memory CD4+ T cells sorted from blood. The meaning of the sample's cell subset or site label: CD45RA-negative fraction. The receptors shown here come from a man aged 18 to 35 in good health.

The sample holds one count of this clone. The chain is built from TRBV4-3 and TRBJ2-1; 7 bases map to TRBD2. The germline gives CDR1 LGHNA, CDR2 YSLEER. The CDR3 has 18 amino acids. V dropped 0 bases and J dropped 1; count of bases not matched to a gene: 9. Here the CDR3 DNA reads TGCGCCAGCAGCCAAGAGGGGGGTAGCGGGCGTTCCTACAATGAGCAGTTCTTC. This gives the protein CASSQEGGSGRSYNEQFF.

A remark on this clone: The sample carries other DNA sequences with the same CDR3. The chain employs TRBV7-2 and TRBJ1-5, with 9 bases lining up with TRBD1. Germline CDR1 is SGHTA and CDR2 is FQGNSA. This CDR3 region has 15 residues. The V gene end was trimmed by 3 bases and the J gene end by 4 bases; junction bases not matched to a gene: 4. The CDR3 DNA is TGTGCCAGCAGCTTGGGCGGGACAGGGAATCAGCCCCAGCATTTT. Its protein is CASSLGGTGNQPQHF. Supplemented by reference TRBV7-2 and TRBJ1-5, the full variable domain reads GAGVSQSPSNKVTEKGKDVELRCDPISGHTALYWYRQSLGQGLEFLIYFQGNSAPDKSGLPSDRFSAERTGGSVSTLTIQRTQQEDSAVYLCASSLGGTGNQPQHFGDGTRLSIL.

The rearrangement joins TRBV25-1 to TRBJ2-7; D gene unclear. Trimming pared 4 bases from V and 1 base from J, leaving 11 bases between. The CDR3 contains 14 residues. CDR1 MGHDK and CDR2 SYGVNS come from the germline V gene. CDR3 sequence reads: CASSVSASSYEQYF. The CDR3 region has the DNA TGTGCCAGCAGTGTGTCAGCGTCTTCCTACGAGCAGTACTTC.

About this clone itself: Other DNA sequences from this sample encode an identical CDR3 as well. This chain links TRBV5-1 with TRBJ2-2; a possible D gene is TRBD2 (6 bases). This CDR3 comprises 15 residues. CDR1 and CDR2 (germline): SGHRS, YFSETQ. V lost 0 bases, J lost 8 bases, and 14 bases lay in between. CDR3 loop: CASSLAAGRTGELFF. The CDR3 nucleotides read TGCGCCAGCAGCTTGGCGGCGGGAAGGACGGGGGAGCTGTTTTTT.

For the CDR3, the DNA is TGTGCCAGCTCACCACTGAGTTTTACTAACTATGGCTACACCTTC. Translated, it gives CASSPLSFTNYGYTF. The V gene is TRBV18, the J gene TRBJ1-2; D remains unclear. V gave up 1 base and J gave up 0 bases, with 9 bases separating them. The CDR3 totals 15 residues. Germline V lookup: CDR1 KGHSH, CDR2 LQKENI.

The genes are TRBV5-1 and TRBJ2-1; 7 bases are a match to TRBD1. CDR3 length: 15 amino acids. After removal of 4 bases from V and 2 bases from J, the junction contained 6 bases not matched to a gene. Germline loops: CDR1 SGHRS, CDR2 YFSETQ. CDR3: CASSPGQATYNEQFF. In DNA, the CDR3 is TGCGCCAGCAGCCCCGGACAGGCTACCTACAATGAGCAGTTCTTC.

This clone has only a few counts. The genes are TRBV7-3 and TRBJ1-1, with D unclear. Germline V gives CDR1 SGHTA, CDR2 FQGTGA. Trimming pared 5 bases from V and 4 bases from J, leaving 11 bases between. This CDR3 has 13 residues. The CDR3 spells CASSADGGTEAFF. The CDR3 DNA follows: TGTGCCAGCAGCGCTGACGGTGGCACTGAAGCTTTCTTT.

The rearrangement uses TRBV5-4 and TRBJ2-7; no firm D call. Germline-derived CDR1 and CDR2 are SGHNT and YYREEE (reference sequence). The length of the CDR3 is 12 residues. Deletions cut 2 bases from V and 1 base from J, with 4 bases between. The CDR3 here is CASSLVSYEQYF. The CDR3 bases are TGTGCCAGCAGCTTAGTGTCCTACGAGCAGTACTTC. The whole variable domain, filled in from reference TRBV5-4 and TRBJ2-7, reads ETGVTQSPTHLIKTRGQQVTLRCSSQSGHNTVSWYQQALGQGPQFIFQYYREEENGRGNFPPRFSGLQFPNYSSELNVNALELDDSALYLCASSLVSYEQYFGPGTRLTVT.

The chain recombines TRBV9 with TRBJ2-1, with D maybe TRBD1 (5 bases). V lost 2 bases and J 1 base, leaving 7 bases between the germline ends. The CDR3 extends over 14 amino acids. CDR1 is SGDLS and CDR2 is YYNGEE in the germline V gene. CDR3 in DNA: TGTGCCAGCAGCGTGACAGAATCCTACAATGAGCAGTTCTTC. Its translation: CASSVTESYNEQFF.

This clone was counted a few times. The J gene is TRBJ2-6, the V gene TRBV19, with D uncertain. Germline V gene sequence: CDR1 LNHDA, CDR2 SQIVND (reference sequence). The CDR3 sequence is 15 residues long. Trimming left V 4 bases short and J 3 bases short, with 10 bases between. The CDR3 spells CASSSQAYGANVLTF. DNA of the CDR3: TGTGCCAGTAGTAGCCAGGCTTATGGGGCCAACGTCCTGACTTTC. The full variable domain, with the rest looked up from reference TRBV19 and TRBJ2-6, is DGGITQSPKYLFRKEGQNVTLSCEQNLNHDAMYWYRQDPGQGLRLIYYSQIVNDFQKGDIAEGYSVSREKKESFPLTVTSAQKNPTAFYLCASSSQAYGANVLTFGAGSRLTVL.

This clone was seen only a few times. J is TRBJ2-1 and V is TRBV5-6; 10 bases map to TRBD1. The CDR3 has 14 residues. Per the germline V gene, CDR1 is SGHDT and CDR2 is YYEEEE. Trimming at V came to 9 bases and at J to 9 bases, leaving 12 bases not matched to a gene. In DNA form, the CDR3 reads TGTGCCACCGCCGGGACAGGGGATTATGGTGAGCAGTTCTTC. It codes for CATAGTGDYGEQFF. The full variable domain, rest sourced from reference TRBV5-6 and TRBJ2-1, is DAGVTQSPTHLIKTRGQQVTLRCSPKSGHDTVSWYQQALGQGPQFIFQYYEEEERQRGNFPDRFSGHQFPNYSSELNVNALLLGDSALYLCATAGTGDYGEQFFGPGTRLTVL.

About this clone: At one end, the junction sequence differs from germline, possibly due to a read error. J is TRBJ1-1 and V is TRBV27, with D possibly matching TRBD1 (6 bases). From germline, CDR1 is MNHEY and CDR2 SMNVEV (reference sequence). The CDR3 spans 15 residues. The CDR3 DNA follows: TGTGCCAGCTTCGTCGGGGGCCCATGGAACTCTGAAGCTTTCTTT. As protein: CASFVGGPWNSEAFF.

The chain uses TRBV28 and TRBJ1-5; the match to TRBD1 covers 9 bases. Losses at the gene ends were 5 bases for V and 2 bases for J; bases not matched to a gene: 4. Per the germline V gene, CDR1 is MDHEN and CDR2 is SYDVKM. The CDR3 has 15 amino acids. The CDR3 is CASSRTGDGNQPQHF. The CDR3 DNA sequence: TGTGCCAGCAGTAGGACAGGGGACGGCAATCAGCCCCAGCATTTT.

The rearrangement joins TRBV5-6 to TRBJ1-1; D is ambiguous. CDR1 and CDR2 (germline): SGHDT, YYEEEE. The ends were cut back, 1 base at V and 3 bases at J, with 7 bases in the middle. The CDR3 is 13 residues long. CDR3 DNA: TGTGCCAGCAGCTTGTATGGGGACACTGAAGCTTTCTTT. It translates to CASSLYGDTEAFF.

As DNA, the CDR3 is TGTGCCAGCAGCCGCACCGGGACTAGCGGGGGGGTGGGCACAGATACGCAGTATTTT. Its translation is CASSRTGTSGGVGTDTQYF. The chain employs TRBV7-2 and TRBJ2-3; TRBD2 matches 16 bases. The CDR3 covers 19 residues. Germline V gene sequence: CDR1 SGHTA, CDR2 FQGNSA. The V and J ends lost 5 bases and 1 base, in that order; junction bases with no gene match: 9. The whole variable domain, remainder taken from reference TRBV7-2 and TRBJ2-3, is GAGVSQSPSNKVTEKGKDVELRCDPISGHTALYWYRQSLGQGLEFLIYFQGNSAPDKSGLPSDRFSAERTGGSVSTLTIQRTQQEDSAVYLCASSRTGTSGGVGTDTQYFGPGTRLTVL.

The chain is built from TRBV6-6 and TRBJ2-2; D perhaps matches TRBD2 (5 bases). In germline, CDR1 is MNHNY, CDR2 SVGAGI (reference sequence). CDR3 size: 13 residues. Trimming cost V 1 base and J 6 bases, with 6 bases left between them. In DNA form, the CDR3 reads TGTGCCAGCAGTTACTTTAGCGCCGGGGAGCTGTTTTTT. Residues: CASSYFSAGELFF.

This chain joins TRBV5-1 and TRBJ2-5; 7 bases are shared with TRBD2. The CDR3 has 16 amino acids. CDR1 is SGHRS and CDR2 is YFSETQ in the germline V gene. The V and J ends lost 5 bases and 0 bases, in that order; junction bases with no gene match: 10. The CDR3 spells CASRGNSGSNQETQYF. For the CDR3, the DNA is TGCGCCAGCAGGGGGAATAGCGGGTCAAACCAAGAGACCCAGTACTTC.

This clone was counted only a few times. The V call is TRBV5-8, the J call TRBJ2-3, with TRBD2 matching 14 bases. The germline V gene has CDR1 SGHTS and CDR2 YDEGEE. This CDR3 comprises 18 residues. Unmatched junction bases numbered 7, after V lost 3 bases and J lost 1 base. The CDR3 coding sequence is TGTGCCAGCAGCTCAGGACTAGCGGGAGGCTTGCGCACAGATACGCAGTATTTT. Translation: CASSSGLAGGLRTDTQYF.

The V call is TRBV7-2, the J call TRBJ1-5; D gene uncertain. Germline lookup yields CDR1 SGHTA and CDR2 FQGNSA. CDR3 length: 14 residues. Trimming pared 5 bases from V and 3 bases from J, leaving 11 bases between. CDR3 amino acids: CASSPRGDNQPQHF. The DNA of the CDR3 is TGTGCCAGCAGCCCGCGGGGAGACAATCAGCCCCAGCATTTT.

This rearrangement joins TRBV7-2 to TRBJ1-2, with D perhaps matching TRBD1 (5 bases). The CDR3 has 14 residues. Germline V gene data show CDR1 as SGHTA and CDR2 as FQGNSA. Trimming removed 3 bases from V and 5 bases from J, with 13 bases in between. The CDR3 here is CASSLVQELYGYTF. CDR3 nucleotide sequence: TGTGCCAGCAGCTTGGTACAGGAACTATATGGCTACACCTTC.

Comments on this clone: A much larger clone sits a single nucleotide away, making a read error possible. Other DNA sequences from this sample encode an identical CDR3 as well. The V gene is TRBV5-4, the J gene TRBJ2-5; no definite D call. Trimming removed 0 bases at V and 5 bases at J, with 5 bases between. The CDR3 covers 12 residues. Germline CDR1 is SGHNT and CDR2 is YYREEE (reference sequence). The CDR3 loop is CASSLDRETQYF. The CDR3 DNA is TGTGCCAGCAGCTTGGACCGGGAGACCCAGTACTTC.

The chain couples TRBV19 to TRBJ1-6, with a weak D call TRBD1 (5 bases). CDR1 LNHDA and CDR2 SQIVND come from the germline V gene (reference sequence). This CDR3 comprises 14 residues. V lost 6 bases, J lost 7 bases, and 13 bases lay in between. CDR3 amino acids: CASREARGNSPLHF. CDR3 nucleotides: TGTGCCAGTAGAGAGGCGAGGGGCAATTCACCCCTCCACTTT.